This is a list of T cell receptor beta chains from one sample in a study of cytomegalovirus exposure and HLA in healthy donors. Only in-frame clones appear in the TCRdb table, and some are missing; sequencing was by immunoSEQ multiplex PCR. Among about 140,000 clones listed, roughly 80% were seen once. Source material: PBMCs. The receptors here all came from a young man in good health and CMV-seronegative. Each CDR3 is given with its conserved first and last residue. The order of the fields is clone size, J gene, D gene, V gene, CDR3 DNA, CDR3 protein. The D gene is left open where the match is weak. Size is stated for part of the rows, as once, few or many counts, or as a class when the clone is expanded.

clone size: .; J gene: TRBJ2-7; D gene: TRBD2; V gene: TRBV10-2; CDR3 DNA: TGCGCCAGCAGTAGACTGGCGGGAGTGTCCTACGAGCAGTACTTC; CDR3 protein: CASSRLAGVSYEQYF
clone size: .; J gene: TRBJ1-1; D gene: .; V gene: TRBV7-8; CDR3 DNA: TGTGCCAGCAGCTTAAAACGAAGGGGCCGGCTTAACACTGAAGCTTTCTTT; CDR3 protein: CASSLKRRGRLNTEAFF
clone size: few; J gene: TRBJ1-1; D gene: TRBD1; V gene: TRBV7-2; CDR3 DNA: TGTGCCAGCAGCCCTCAGACAGGGGTTGGCACTGAAGCTTTCTTT; CDR3 protein: CASSPQTGVGTEAFF
clone size: once; J gene: TRBJ2-7; D gene: TRBD2; V gene: TRBV11-2; CDR3 DNA: TGTGCCAGCAGCCCGGGACTAGTCTTTTCCAGTTACGAGCAGTACTTC; CDR3 protein: CASSPGLVFSSYEQYF
clone size: .; J gene: TRBJ2-7; D gene: TRBD2; V gene: TRBV27; CDR3 DNA: TGTGCCAGCAGCGAACGGACTAGTCTTTCCTACGAGCAGTACTTC; CDR3 protein: CASSERTSLSYEQYF
clone size: .; J gene: TRBJ2-7; D gene: TRBD1; V gene: TRBV6-5; CDR3 DNA: TGTGCCAGCAGTTACGGGGGGACAGGGAACTACGAGCAGTACTTC; CDR3 protein: CASSYGGTGNYEQYF
clone size: .; J gene: TRBJ2-7; D gene: .; V gene: TRBV5-1; CDR3 DNA: TGCGCCAGCAGCTCGACTACCTCTGTCCCCTACGAGCAGTACTTC; CDR3 protein: CASSSTTSVPYEQYF
clone size: .; J gene: TRBJ1-1; D gene: TRBD1; V gene: TRBV5-6; CDR3 DNA: TGTGCCAGCAGCCCGGGACAGACTGCTGCTTTCTTT; CDR3 protein: CASSPGQTAAFF
clone size: once; J gene: TRBJ1-2; D gene: TRBD1; V gene: TRBV30; CDR3 DNA: TGTGCCTGGACGCGGCAGGGGGTTGGAGGGTTAACCTTC; CDR3 protein: CAWTRQGVGGLTF
clone size: .; J gene: TRBJ2-7; D gene: .; V gene: TRBV4-3; CDR3 DNA: TGCGCCAGCAGCCAAGAAGGGGGGCTAGCGGACTCCTTCTACGAGCAGTACTTC; CDR3 protein: CASSQEGGLADSFYEQYF
clone size: .; J gene: TRBJ1-1; D gene: TRBD1; V gene: TRBV9; CDR3 DNA: TGTGCCAGCAGCGTAGTGGGGACAGGAAAGGAAGCTTTCTTT; CDR3 protein: CASSVVGTGKEAFF